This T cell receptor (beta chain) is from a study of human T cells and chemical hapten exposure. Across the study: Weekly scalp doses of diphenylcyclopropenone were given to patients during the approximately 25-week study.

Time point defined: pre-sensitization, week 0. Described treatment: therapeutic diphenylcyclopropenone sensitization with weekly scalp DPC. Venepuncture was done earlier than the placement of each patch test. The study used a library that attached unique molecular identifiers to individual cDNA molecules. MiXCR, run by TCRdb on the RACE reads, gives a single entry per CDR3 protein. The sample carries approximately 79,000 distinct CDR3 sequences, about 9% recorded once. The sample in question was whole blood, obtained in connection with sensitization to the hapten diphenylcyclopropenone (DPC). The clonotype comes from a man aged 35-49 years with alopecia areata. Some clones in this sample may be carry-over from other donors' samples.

The CDR3 loop is CSARAPRARQETQYF. The CDR3, as DNA: TGCAGTGCTAGAGCTCCTAGGGCGCGGCAAGAGACCCAGTACTTC. The rearrangement joins TRBV20-1 to TRBJ2-5; unclear D gene. CDR1 DFQATT and CDR2 SNEGSKA come from the germline V gene (reference sequence). Deletions cut 1 base from V and 2 bases from J, with 14 bases between. The CDR3 sequence is 15 residues long.